This entry lists 8 T cell receptor beta chains sequenced from one sample in a study of shared clonotypes between healthy human individuals. Clones were read by immunoSEQ multiplex PCR, and TCRdb kept only the in-frame ones, dropping some. The sample comprises more than 400,000 clones, around four fifths of which are singletons, and about 11% rests with the top ten. Sequences were obtained from PBMCs. These receptors were taken from a woman aged 40 to 55 in good health. Some clones in this sample may be carry-over from other donors' samples.

The chain employs TRBV5-1 and TRBJ1-2; 12 bases agree with TRBD1. The V and J ends lost 4 bases and 7 bases, in that order; junction bases with no gene match: 17. The CDR3 extends over 18 amino acids. Looked up from germline, CDR1 is SGHRS and CDR2 is YFSETQ. The CDR3 DNA sequence: TGCGCCAGCAGCATCTCCGGGACAGGGGGCGTTGAGATTGGTGGCTACACCTTC. This encodes CASSISGTGGVEIGGYTF.

The V call is TRBV7-8, the J call TRBJ1-4, with no clear D. This CDR3 region has 14 residues. Germline-derived CDR1 and CDR2 are SGHVS and FQNEAQ. V dropped 2 bases and J dropped 7 bases, with 11 bases sitting between them. The CDR3 here is CASSLFRGGEKLFF. CDR3 DNA sequence: TGTGCCAGCAGCTTATTCCGGGGTGGTGAAAAACTGTTTTTT.

The V gene is TRBV19, the J gene TRBJ1-1, with D perhaps TRBD1 (6 bases). This CDR3 is 12 amino acids long. Deletions cut 7 bases from V and 11 bases from J, with 17 bases between. Germline V gives CDR1 LNHDA, CDR2 SQIVND (reference sequence). The CDR3 region has the DNA TGTGCCAGTACTAGTGGTGGGGGCGCGGCTTTCTTT. This gives the protein CASTSGGGAAFF.

V and J are TRBV9 and TRBJ1-1; D not resolved. This CDR3 is 13 amino acids long. Germline V gene lookup returns CDR1 SGDLS and CDR2 YYNGEE. Between the trimmed V and J ends, which lost 0 bases and 1 base, there was a span of 4 bases. In nucleotides, the CDR3 is TGTGCCAGCAGCGTAGACCAGAACACTGAAGCTTTCTTT. Translated, it gives CASSVDQNTEAFF.

This clone has more than one count but fewer than ten. The rearrangement joins TRBV29-1 to TRBJ2-1; TRBD2 matches at 11 bases. V shed 1 base and J 8 bases; nucleotides not matched to a gene: 13. The CDR3 runs 17 residues. From germline, CDR1 is SQVTM and CDR2 ANQGSEA. CDR3 sequence reads: CSVEGTSGSLTSYEQFF. The DNA of the CDR3 is TGCAGCGTTGAAGGTACTAGCGGGAGCCTTACAAGTTATGAGCAGTTCTTC.

The rearrangement joins TRBV28 to TRBJ2-4, with D possibly TRBD1 on 6 matching bases. Trimming took off 6 bases at V and 7 bases at J, with 16 bases between the two ends. The CDR3 runs to 14 residues. Germline-derived CDR1 and CDR2 are MDHEN and SYDVKM. As DNA, the CDR3 is TGTGCCAGCAGAACCGGCAGGGGCCGGAACATTCAGTACTTC. Its protein product is CASRTGRGRNIQYF.

V gene TRBV10-3 combines with J gene TRBJ1-2, with a possible D match to TRBD1 (5 bases). Germline V lookup: CDR1 ENHRY, CDR2 SYGVKD. The V end was cut by 5 bases, the J end by 8 bases, with 9 bases between. The CDR3 runs 11 residues. The CDR3 is CAISSGRGYTF. CDR3 DNA sequence: TGTGCCATCAGTTCAGGGCGCGGCTACACCTTC.

As concerns this clone: One junction end disagrees with the germline gene, perhaps due to a read error. This chain connects TRBV7-9 to TRBJ2-3; D gene ambiguous. Germline CDR1 and CDR2: SEHNR and FQNEAQ (reference sequence). The CDR3 is 14 residues long. In DNA form, the CDR3 reads TGTGCCAGCAGCCCACCCACCCGCACCGATACGCAGTATTTT. Translated: CASSPPTRTDTQYF. Supplemented by reference TRBV7-9 and TRBJ2-3, the full variable domain reads DTGVSQNPRHKITKRGQNVTFRCDPISEHNRLYWYRQTLGQGPEFLTYFQNEAQLEKSRLLSDRFSAERPKGSFSTLEIQRTEQGDSAMYLCASSPPTRTDTQYFGPGTRLTVL.